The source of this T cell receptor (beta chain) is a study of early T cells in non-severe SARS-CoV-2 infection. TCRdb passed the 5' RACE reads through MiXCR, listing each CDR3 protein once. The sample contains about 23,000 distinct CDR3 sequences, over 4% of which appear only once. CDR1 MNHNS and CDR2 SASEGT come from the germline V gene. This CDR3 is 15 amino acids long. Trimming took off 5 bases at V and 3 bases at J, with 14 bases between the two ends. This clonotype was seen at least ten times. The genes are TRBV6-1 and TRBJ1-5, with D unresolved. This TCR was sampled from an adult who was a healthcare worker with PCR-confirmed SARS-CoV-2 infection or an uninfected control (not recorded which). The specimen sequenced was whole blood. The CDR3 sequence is CASSNHPRINQPQHF. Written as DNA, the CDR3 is TGTGCCAGCAGTAATCATCCGAGAATCAATCAGCCCCAGCATTTT.